This is a list of T cell receptor beta chains from one sample in a study of cytomegalovirus exposure and HLA in healthy donors. Some clones are missing from TCRdb's copy, which holds only in-frame ones; the method was immunoSEQ multiplex PCR. This table holds about 200,000 clones, approximately 82% found once. Material: PBMCs. The receptors derive from a woman aged 18-35 years in good health and CMV-seronegative. Both conserved end residues are part of each CDR3. A D gene is named only where the DNA matches it firmly. Not all rows give a size; the values are once, few, many and, for expanded clones, a class.

CDR3 length | D gene | J gene | clone size | V gene | CDR3 protein | CDR3 DNA
15 | - | TRBJ2-7 | - | TRBV6-1 | CASSDRGHYTYEQYF | TGTGCCAGCAGTGATCGGGGACACTACACCTACGAGCAGTACTTC
15 | - | TRBJ1-2 | - | TRBV28 | CASSLWDTTLYGYTF | TGTGCCAGCAGTTTATGGGACACTACACTCTATGGCTACACCTTC
16 | - | TRBJ2-1 | - | TRBV9 | CASSVGGAFASYEQFF | TGTGCCAGCAGCGTAGGAGGAGCGTTCGCCAGCTATGAGCAGTTCTTC
16 | TRBD2 | TRBJ2-5 | once | TRBV15 | CATSRALSGVGETQYF | TGTGCCACCAGCAGAGCCCTTAGCGGGGTCGGAGAGACCCAGTACTTC
13 | - | TRBJ2-3 | - | TRBV30 | CAWSDLAPDTQYF | TGTGCCTGGAGTGATTTGGCCCCAGATACGCAGTATTTT
15 | TRBD2 | TRBJ2-7 | - | TRBV28 | CASSSAGGGVHEQYF | TGTGCCAGCAGTTCGGCCGGGGGGGGTGTCCACGAGCAGTACTTC
15 | - | TRBJ2-3 | - | TRBV5-1 | CASSFLVLALDTQYF | TGCGCCAGCAGCTTTTTAGTCCTAGCGCTAGATACGCAGTATTTT
18 | TRBD2 | TRBJ2-2 | - | TRBV4-2 | CASSPSFAGGPYTGELFF | TGTGCCAGCAGTCCAAGTTTTGCGGGAGGGCCCTACACCGGGGAGCTGTTTTTT
15 | - | TRBJ2-1 | once | TRBV15 | CATSRSTGLSNEQFF | TGTGCCACCAGCAGGTCGACGGGACTTTCTAATGAGCAGTTCTTC
14 | TRBD2 | TRBJ2-1 | - | TRBV7-2 | CASSLAGGSNEQFF | TGTGCCAGCAGCCTAGCGGGAGGTAGCAATGAGCAGTTCTTC
12 | - | TRBJ1-2 | - | TRBV27 | CASSSRGGGYTF | TGTGCCAGCAGTTCCAGGGGTGGCGGCTACACCTTC
16 | - | TRBJ1-5 | - | TRBV19 | CASSIYSSVSNQPQHF | TGTGCCAGTAGTATATATAGCAGTGTTAGCAATCAGCCCCAGCATTTT
14 | TRBD2 | TRBJ2-1 | - | TRBV7-8 | CASSLGTSPGGQFF | TGTGCCAGCAGCCTGGGGACTAGCCCTGGGGGGCAGTTCTTC
18 | TRBD2 | TRBJ2-3 | - | TRBV28 | CASSRRLAGNAYTDTQYF | TGTGCCAGCAGCCGGAGACTAGCGGGCAACGCGTACACAGATACGCAGTATTTT
15 | - | TRBJ2-2 | - | TRBV4-3 | CASSQEDRPSGELFF | TGCGCCAGCAGCCAAGAAGACAGGCCCTCCGGGGAGCTGTTTTTT
13 | - | TRBJ1-1 | - | TRBV10-2 | CASTPQVNTEAFF | TGCGCCAGCACTCCCCAGGTGAACACTGAAGCTTTCTTT
13 | TRBD2 | TRBJ2-1 | - | TRBV28 | CASAAGDYNEQFF | TGTGCCAGCGCAGCGGGGGACTACAATGAGCAGTTCTTC
17 | - | TRBJ2-1 | once | TRBV11-2 | CASSSIQYLNSYNEQFF | TGTGCCAGCAGCTCCATCCAGTATCTCAACTCCTACAATGAGCAGTTCTTC
14 | - | TRBJ2-7 | - | TRBV9 | CASSVAGFGYEQYF | TGTGCCAGCAGCGTAGCGGGGTTTGGCTACGAGCAGTACTTC
15 | TRBD2 | TRBJ2-7 | once | TRBV5-1 | CASSLFSGSSYEQYF | TGCGCCAGCAGCTTGTTTAGCGGGAGCTCCTACGAGCAGTACTTC
15 | - | TRBJ2-5 | - | TRBV7-9 | CASNRVVGYQETQYF | TGTGCCAGCAACAGGGTGGTGGGGTACCAAGAGACCCAGTACTTC
14 | - | TRBJ2-7 | few | TRBV30 | CAWGRGTATYEQYF | TGTGCCTGGGGCCGCGGGACAGCAACCTACGAGCAGTACTTC
15 | TRBD1 | TRBJ1-3 | - | TRBV19 | CASRMEGASGNTIYF | TGTGCCAGCAGAATGGAGGGGGCGTCTGGAAACACCATATATTTT
14 | - | TRBJ2-1 | - | TRBV5-6 | CASSFEGVYNEQFF | TGTGCCAGCAGCTTTGAGGGAGTATACAATGAGCAGTTCTTC